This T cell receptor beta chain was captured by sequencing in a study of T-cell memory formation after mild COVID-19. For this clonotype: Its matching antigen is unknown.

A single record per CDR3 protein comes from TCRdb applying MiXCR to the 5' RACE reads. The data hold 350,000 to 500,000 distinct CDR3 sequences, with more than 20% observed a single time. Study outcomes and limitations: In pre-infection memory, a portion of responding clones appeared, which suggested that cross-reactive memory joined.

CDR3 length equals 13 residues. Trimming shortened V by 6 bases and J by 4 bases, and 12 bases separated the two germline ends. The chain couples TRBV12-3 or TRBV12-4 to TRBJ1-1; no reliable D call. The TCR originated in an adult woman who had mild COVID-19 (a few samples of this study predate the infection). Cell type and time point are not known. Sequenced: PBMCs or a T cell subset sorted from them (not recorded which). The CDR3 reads CASSEYESTEAFF. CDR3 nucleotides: TGTGCCAGCAGCGAATATGAGAGCACTGAAGCTTTCTTT.